This entry features one T cell receptor (beta chain) sequence. Its antigen remains unidentified. One end of the junction fails to match germline, which may point to a read error. Germline V gene data show CDR1 as MNHEY and CDR2 as SVGAGI. The CDR3 is 14 residues long. Individual cDNA molecules carried attached unique molecular identifiers. One entry per CDR3 protein, called by TCRdb with MiXCR from the 5' RACE reads. The table includes approximately 90,000 distinct CDR3 sequences, approximately 9.9% detected once. The sample originates from a study of early T cells in non-severe SARS-CoV-2 infection. Regarding the study as a whole: CD4 and private specificities were missed by VDJdb matching, which favored anti-spike CD8 responses.

The chain carries TRBV6-5 and TRBJ2-1, with D perhaps given as TRBD1 or TRBD2 (5 bases each). This specimen was whole blood, taken at baseline. This clonotype was obtained from an adult who was a healthcare worker with PCR-confirmed SARS-CoV-2 infection or an uninfected control (not recorded which). Here the CDR3 DNA reads TGTGCCAGCAGCACCCGGGACCTGGGGGATGAGCAGTCCTTC. Translation gives CASSTRDLGDEQSF.